Listed here is a single TCR beta chain. This CDR3 contains 13 residues. Per the germline V gene, CDR1 is WNHNN and CDR2 is SYGVQD (reference sequence). Trimming stripped 7 bases from V and 5 bases from J, with 9 bases between. This record belongs to a study of T cell changes during pregnancy in multiple sclerosis. The repertoire was sequenced with immunoSEQ multiplex PCR; TCRdb's copy has only in-frame clones and lacks some. The sample lists about 59,000 clones, around nine tenths occurring once. The starting material was peripheral blood, obtained in the third trimester of pregnancy. The receptor was isolated from a female donor in good health, enrolled as a control in a pregnancy study. The rearrangement links TRBV10-1 to TRBJ1-6; tentatively, D is TRBD1 (6 bases). The CDR3 DNA reads TGCGCCAGCACTCGACAGGATAATTCACCCCTCCACTTT. Protein product: CASTRQDNSPLHF.